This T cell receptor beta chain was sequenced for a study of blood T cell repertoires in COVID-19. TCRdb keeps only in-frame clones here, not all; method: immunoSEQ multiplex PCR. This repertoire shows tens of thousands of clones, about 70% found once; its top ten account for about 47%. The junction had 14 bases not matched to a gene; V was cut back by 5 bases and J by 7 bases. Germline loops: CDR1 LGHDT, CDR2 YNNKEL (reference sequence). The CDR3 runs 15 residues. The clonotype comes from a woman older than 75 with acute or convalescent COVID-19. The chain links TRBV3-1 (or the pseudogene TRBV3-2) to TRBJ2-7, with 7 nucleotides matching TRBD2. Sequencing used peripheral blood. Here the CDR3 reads CASSATSAGGGEQYF. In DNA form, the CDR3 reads TGTGCCAGCAGCGCTACTAGCGCCGGGGGTGGGGAGCAGTACTTC.